A selection of T cell receptor beta chains follows, all from one sample in a study of blood T cells in healthy people across ages. TCRdb called the 5' RACE reads again in MiXCR, with one record for every CDR3 protein. Among over 1,500,000 distinct CDR3 sequences listed, about two fifths were seen once. What was sequenced was blood. The receptors come from a human donor in good health. CDR3s include the opening cysteine and the closing phenylalanine or tryptophan. The D gene is left open where the match is weak. A row's size may be missing; if present it is once, few, many or a size class.

d_call: TRBD1; clone_size: NA; v_call: TRBV20-1; j_call: TRBJ1-5; cdr3_aa: CSARPIRDSLNQPQHF; cdr3_nt: TGCAGTGCTAGGCCGATCCGGGACAGTCTCAATCAGCCCCAGCATTTT
d_call: TRBD1; clone_size: few; v_call: TRBV5-1; j_call: TRBJ1-2; cdr3_aa: CASSLEGQGIPDRNGYTF; cdr3_nt: TGCGCCAGCAGCTTGGAGGGACAGGGGATCCCCGATAGGAATGGCTACACCTTC
d_call: TRBD1; clone_size: few; v_call: TRBV4-3; j_call: TRBJ2-3; cdr3_aa: CASSLGQGSQDTQYF; cdr3_nt: TGCGCCAGCAGCCTAGGACAGGGCTCACAAGATACGCAGTATTTT
d_call: NA; clone_size: NA; v_call: TRBV12-3/TRBV12-4; j_call: TRBJ2-3; cdr3_aa: CASRGYWTDTQYF; cdr3_nt: TGTGCCAGCAGAGGGTATTGGACAGATACGCAGTATTTT
d_call: NA; clone_size: NA; v_call: TRBV20-1; j_call: TRBJ1-4; cdr3_aa: CSARGSREATNEKRFF; cdr3_nt: TGCAGTGCTAGAGGTAGCAGGGAGGCAACTAATGAAAAACGGTTTTTT
d_call: NA; clone_size: once; v_call: TRBV7-2; j_call: TRBJ1-5; cdr3_aa: CASSFSQGLGDQPQHF; cdr3_nt: TGTGCCAGCAGCTTCTCCCAGGGGTTAGGGGATCAGCCCCAGCATTTT
d_call: NA; clone_size: NA; v_call: TRBV20-1; j_call: TRBJ1-4; cdr3_aa: CSASGSVRKLFF; cdr3_nt: TGCAGTGCTAGTGGATCAGTGAGAAAACTGTTTTTT
d_call: TRBD2; clone_size: few; v_call: TRBV18; j_call: TRBJ2-5; cdr3_aa: CASSPASGEETQYF; cdr3_nt: TGTGCCAGCTCACCAGCCAGCGGGGAAGAGACCCAGTACTTC
d_call: NA; clone_size: few; v_call: TRBV4-2; j_call: TRBJ1-1; cdr3_aa: CASSAMNGRNTEAFF; cdr3_nt: TGTGCCAGCAGCGCAATGAACGGACGGAACACTGAAGCTTTCTTT
d_call: NA; clone_size: NA; v_call: TRBV7-2; j_call: TRBJ2-3; cdr3_aa: CASSEGVGRGSTDTQYF; cdr3_nt: TGTGCCAGCAGCGAGGGTGTGGGGCGGGGTAGCACAGATACGCAGTATTTT
d_call: NA; clone_size: NA; v_call: TRBV20-1; j_call: TRBJ1-2; cdr3_aa: CSASAGRSYGYTF; cdr3_nt: TGCAGTGCTAGTGCGGGGAGGAGCTATGGCTACACCTTC
d_call: TRBD2; clone_size: many; v_call: TRBV6-2/TRBV6-3; j_call: TRBJ2-7; cdr3_aa: CASSYPSGASYEQYF; cdr3_nt: TGTGCCAGCAGTTACCCTAGCGGGGCCTCCTACGAGCAGTACTTC
d_call: NA; clone_size: NA; v_call: TRBV12-3/TRBV12-4; j_call: TRBJ1-5; cdr3_aa: CASSNSDQPQHF; cdr3_nt: TGTGCCAGCAGTAACAGCGACCAGCCCCAGCATTTT
d_call: NA; clone_size: NA; v_call: TRBV28; j_call: TRBJ2-7; cdr3_aa: CAGSPGEPYEQYF; cdr3_nt: TGTGCCGGCAGCCCCGGTGAGCCCTACGAGCAGTACTTC
d_call: TRBD1; clone_size: NA; v_call: TRBV10-3; j_call: TRBJ1-1; cdr3_aa: CAISEGPWDSFQNTEAFF; cdr3_nt: TGTGCCATCAGTGAGGGTCCATGGGACAGTTTCCAGAACACTGAAGCTTTCTTT
d_call: NA; clone_size: few; v_call: TRBV5-5; j_call: TRBJ2-5; cdr3_aa: CASSLMNREETQYF; cdr3_nt: TGTGCCAGCAGCTTGATGAACAGGGAAGAGACCCAGTACTTC
d_call: NA; clone_size: NA; v_call: TRBV12-3/TRBV12-4; j_call: TRBJ2-1; cdr3_aa: CASSSQTLRDEQFF; cdr3_nt: TGTGCCAGCAGTTCACAGACCCTCCGGGATGAGCAGTTCTTC
d_call: NA; clone_size: few; v_call: TRBV7-2; j_call: TRBJ1-4; cdr3_aa: CASSFIRATNEKLFF; cdr3_nt: TGTGCCAGCAGCTTCATAAGGGCAACTAATGAAAAACTGTTTTTT
d_call: TRBD1; clone_size: NA; v_call: TRBV7-2; j_call: TRBJ2-6; cdr3_aa: CASSSGRTGAPISGANVLTF; cdr3_nt: TGTGCCAGCAGCTCAGGAAGGACAGGGGCACCCATCTCTGGGGCCAACGTCCTGACTTTC
d_call: TRBD2; clone_size: NA; v_call: TRBV6-1; j_call: TRBJ2-7; cdr3_aa: CASSAGTSGLPNSYEQYF; cdr3_nt: TGTGCCAGCAGTGCCGGGACTAGCGGTTTGCCCAACTCCTACGAGCAGTACTTC
d_call: TRBD1; clone_size: many; v_call: TRBV12-3/TRBV12-4; j_call: TRBJ2-1; cdr3_aa: CASSWTGGYNEQFF; cdr3_nt: TGTGCCAGCAGCTGGACAGGGGGCTACAATGAGCAGTTCTTC
d_call: NA; clone_size: NA; v_call: TRBV27; j_call: TRBJ1-2; cdr3_aa: CACSPGTSIGYTF; cdr3_nt: TGTGCCTGCAGTCCCGGGACCTCCATCGGCTACACCTTC
d_call: NA; clone_size: NA; v_call: TRBV12-3/TRBV12-4; j_call: TRBJ2-1; cdr3_aa: CASSRQQGSYNEQFF; cdr3_nt: TGTGCCAGCAGCCGACAACAGGGATCCTACAATGAGCAGTTCTTC
d_call: TRBD1; clone_size: once; v_call: TRBV7-3; j_call: TRBJ1-2; cdr3_aa: CASSPDRGSKGGYTF; cdr3_nt: TGTGCCAGCAGCCCAGACAGGGGCTCGAAGGGGGGCTACACCTTC
d_call: NA; clone_size: few; v_call: TRBV9; j_call: TRBJ1-5; cdr3_aa: CASSGSGSNQPQHF; cdr3_nt: TGTGCCAGCAGCGGGTCCGGTAGCAATCAGCCCCAGCATTTT
d_call: NA; clone_size: NA; v_call: TRBV2; j_call: TRBJ1-4; cdr3_aa: CAGSFGVREKLFF; cdr3_nt: TGTGCCGGCAGTTTCGGAGTTCGGGAAAAACTGTTTTTT
d_call: TRBD2; clone_size: NA; v_call: TRBV7-9; j_call: TRBJ2-5; cdr3_aa: CASSRGLEMETQYF; cdr3_nt: TGTGCCAGCAGCCGGGGACTAGAAATGGAGACCCAGTACTTC
d_call: TRBD2; clone_size: NA; v_call: TRBV20-1; j_call: TRBJ2-7; cdr3_aa: CSAPGLAGGLPYEQYF; cdr3_nt: TGCAGTGCTCCCGGACTAGCGGGGGGGCTACCCTACGAGCAGTACTTC
d_call: TRBD1; clone_size: NA; v_call: TRBV5-8; j_call: TRBJ2-5; cdr3_aa: CASSLGQAAETQYF; cdr3_nt: TGTGCCAGCAGCTTAGGACAGGCAGCGGAGACCCAGTACTTC
d_call: TRBD2; clone_size: NA; v_call: TRBV10-3; j_call: TRBJ2-3; cdr3_aa: CAITGGAGDTQYF; cdr3_nt: TGTGCCATCACGGGGGGGGCAGGAGATACGCAGTATTTT
d_call: TRBD2; clone_size: NA; v_call: TRBV20-1; j_call: TRBJ2-3; cdr3_aa: CSADQLAGDLSTDTQYF; cdr3_nt: TGCAGTGCTGACCAACTAGCGGGGGACCTCAGCACAGATACGCAGTATTTT